The 5 T cell receptor beta chains in this list originate from one sample, sequenced in a study of vaccination and CD4 T cells after COVID-19. CD4+ T cells that had been cultured provided DNA sequenced with the Oncomine TCR Beta short-read assay. TCRdb recomputed calls from the PCR reads with MiXCR, one row per CDR3 protein. The table records about 4,400 distinct CDR3 sequences, around 40% of them present only once. Their cognate antigens are unknown. Sample treatment: roughly 11-day PBMC culture with coronavirus spike peptide pools or control peptides (ViraFEST assay). The sample was CD4+ T cells from blood, cultured in vitro, taken after SARS-CoV-2 vaccination. The receptors shown here come from a human donor who had recovered from COVID-19.

The chain uses TRBV28 and TRBJ2-6; D gene ambiguous. The germline V and J ends were trimmed by 5 bases and 1 base, with 9 bases remaining between them. Germline V CDR1 and CDR2: MDHEN, SYDVKM. CDR3 length: 15 residues. The DNA of the CDR3 is TGTGCCAGCAGTATGCTGTTTTCTGGGGCCAACGTCCTGACTTTC. This encodes CASSMLFSGANVLTF.

DNA of the CDR3: TGTGCCAGCTCACCCCCCTCAGTAGGGGAGACCCAGTACTTC. Translation: CASSPPSVGETQYF. The J gene is TRBJ2-5, the V gene TRBV18; D is unclear. The CDR3 covers 14 residues. Germline V gene data show CDR1 as KGHSH and CDR2 as LQKENI. Trimming cost V 3 bases and J 5 bases, with 13 bases left between them.

This clonotype was observed a handful of times. The genes are TRBV19 and TRBJ1-5, with a weak D call TRBD1 (5 bases). Germline CDR1 LNHDA, CDR2 SQIVND (reference sequence). The CDR3 totals 15 residues. Trimming took 9 bases from V and 1 from J, leaving 16 bases between them. Here the CDR3 DNA reads TGTGCCAGCGGCGCAGGGATCCGGAGCAATCAGCCCCAGCATTTT. This codes for CASGAGIRSNQPQHF. Supplemented by reference TRBV19 and TRBJ1-5, the full variable domain reads DGGITQSPKYLFRKEGQNVTLSCEQNLNHDAMYWYRQDPGQGLRLIYYSQIVNDFQKGDIAEGYSVSREKKESFPLTVTSAQKNPTAFYLCASGAGIRSNQPQHFGDGTRLSIL.

The CDR3 spells CASSYSGWQETQYF. DNA for the CDR3: TGTGCCAGCAGCTATTCAGGGTGGCAAGAGACCCAGTACTTC. The chain links TRBV5-4 to TRBJ2-5; maybe TRBD1 (5 bases). CDR1 and CDR2 from the germline V gene are SGHNT and YYREEE (reference sequence). This CDR3 comprises 14 residues. Trimming pared 3 bases from V and 2 bases from J, leaving 11 bases between.

The V gene is TRBV19, the J gene TRBJ1-1, with a tentative D call TRBD1 (5 bases). V was pared by 6 bases and J by 2 bases, with 10 bases between. The CDR3 totals 13 residues. Per the germline V gene, CDR1 is LNHDA and CDR2 is SQIVND (reference sequence). CDR3 region: CASRPDSNTEAFF. Written as DNA, the CDR3 is TGTGCCAGTAGACCAGACAGTAACACTGAAGCTTTCTTT.